The 23 T cell receptor beta chains reported below all come from one sample, sequenced in a study of chemoradiotherapy in HPV16-positive cancers. Using immunoSEQ multiplex PCR, the repertoire was profiled, and TCRdb retains in-frame clones only, with some absent. The data show tens of thousands of clones, roughly nine tenths seen once. Material: blood, obtained from a patient who underwent chemoradiotherapy. The source of these receptors is a human donor with HPV-associated anogenital cancer.

The chain is built from TRBV4-2 and TRBJ1-6, with 9 positions matching TRBD1. Germline V gives CDR1 LGHNA, CDR2 YNFKEQ. The V segment lost 0 bases and the J segment 2 bases; nucleotides outside the gene matches: 8. The CDR3 runs to 19 residues. CDR3 nucleotide sequence: TGTGCCAGCAGCCAAGATTTGCCCGGGACAGGGACCTATAATTCACCCCTCCACTTT. It is translated as CASSQDLPGTGTYNSPLHF.

The rearrangement links TRBV2 to TRBJ1-6; 7 bases fit TRBD1. This CDR3 is built from 18 residues. Germline values: CDR1 SNHLY, CDR2 FYNNEI. The V segment lost 2 bases and the J segment 0 bases; nucleotides outside the gene matches: 7. CDR3 residues: CASSERIRGLSYNSPLHF. CDR3 nucleotide sequence: TGTGCCAGCAGTGAAAGAATAAGGGGGCTCTCCTATAATTCACCCCTCCACTTT.

This clone was seen a single time. The chain employs TRBV6-5 and TRBJ1-2; D is unclear. The CDR3 covers 13 residues. Germline lookup yields CDR1 MNHEY and CDR2 SVGAGI. V lost 6 bases to trimming and J lost 7 bases, with 15 bases between them. The DNA of the CDR3 is TGTGCCAGCAGCCGCCCGGGATCTGGTGGCTACACCTTC. It translates to CASSRPGSGGYTF.

The chain links TRBV7-8 to TRBJ2-7; D gene ambiguous. The CDR3 is made up of 12 amino acids. Germline CDR1 reads SGHVS; CDR2 reads FQNEAQ. Trimming removed 5 bases from V and 7 bases from J, with 12 bases in between. CDR3 nucleotides: TGTGCCAGCAGCCCAACCAGGATAGAGCAGTACTTC. Translation: CASSPTRIEQYF.

The chain has TRBV7-2 and TRBJ2-1, with D perhaps matching TRBD2 (5 bases). The CDR3 loop spans 13 amino acids. Trimming removed 7 bases from V and 12 bases from J, with 19 bases in between. Germline loops: CDR1 SGHTA, CDR2 FQGNSA. This CDR3 is CASNEGLYGSQFF. CDR3 DNA sequence: TGTGCCAGCAACGAAGGACTTTATGGTTCGCAGTTCTTC.

The CDR3 reads CASSPTDSLLAGGIETQYF. In DNA form, the CDR3 reads TGCGCCAGCAGCCCGACCGATTCACTGCTAGCGGGAGGCATTGAGACCCAGTACTTC. This sequence joins TRBV4-3 and TRBJ2-5; TRBD2 aligns across 11 bases. The CDR3 consists of 19 residues. Germline CDR1 and CDR2: LGHNA and YSLEER. V lost 4 bases and J lost 5; bases outside the gene matches: 18.

The V call is TRBV7-2, the J call TRBJ2-1; D call uncertain. CDR1 is SGHTA, CDR2 FQGNSA, per germline. Trimming took 5 bases from V and 2 from J, leaving 13 bases between them. The CDR3 loop spans 15 amino acids. The CDR3 sequence: CASSPREGTYNEQFF. In nucleotides, the CDR3 is TGTGCCAGCAGCCCCAGAGAAGGGACCTACAATGAGCAGTTCTTC.

V gene TRBV18 combines with J gene TRBJ2-7; 7 bases are shared with TRBD1. The germline V gene has CDR1 KGHSH and CDR2 LQKENI. V shed 3 bases and J 0 bases; nucleotides not matched to a gene: 2. The CDR3 length is 14 residues. DNA for the CDR3: TGTGCCAGCTCACCGGACAGGCTCTCCTACGAGCAGTACTTC. It specifies CASSPDRLSYEQYF.

The chain recombines TRBV10-3 with TRBJ1-1; D is possibly TRBD1 (6 bases). CDR1 and CDR2 (germline): ENHRY, SYGVKD. The CDR3 has 14 residues. The V and J ends lost 6 bases and 3 bases respectively, with 14 bases between them. The CDR3, as DNA: TGTGCCATCAGCGATGACAGGACCGACACTGAAGCTTTCTTT. Translated, it gives CAISDDRTDTEAFF.

In the case of this clone: One junction end does not reproduce the germline sequence, and a read error may be involved. The chain links TRBV7-7 to TRBJ2-2, with TRBD2 as a possible D gene (6 bases). CDR3 length equals 16 residues. CDR1 SSHAT and CDR2 FNYEAQ come from the germline V gene (reference sequence). In nucleotides, the CDR3 is TGTGCTAGCAGCGCCTCCGGGACTGACAACACCGGGGAGCTGTTTTTT. Translating it yields CASSASGTDNTGELFF.

The gene calls are TRBV6-1 and TRBJ1-2; D gene uncertain. Germline V CDR1 and CDR2: MNHNS, SASEGT. This CDR3 spans 11 amino acids. Trimming removed 7 bases at V and 6 bases at J, with 9 bases between. CDR3 sequence: CASIVLDGYTF. CDR3 coding DNA: TGTGCCAGCATTGTACTGGATGGCTACACCTTC.

This clone has only a few counts. This chain connects TRBV7-8 to TRBJ2-5; no reliable D call. There are 12 residues in the CDR3. Germline V gene lookup returns CDR1 SGHVS and CDR2 FQNEAQ. V was shortened by 3 bases and J by 4 bases, with 6 bases between the two germline ends. CDR3 in DNA: TGTGCCAGCAGCTTTTTGGTAGAGACCCAGTACTTC. This translates into CASSFLVETQYF.

The chain recombines TRBV5-4 with TRBJ2-5, with D uncertain. Germline-derived CDR1 and CDR2 are SGHNT and YYREEE (reference sequence). The CDR3 runs to 15 residues. V lost 4 bases and J lost 2, with 15 bases in between. CDR3 region: CASSPPGRQQETQYF. CDR3 nucleotides: TGTGCCAGCAGCCCCCCAGGCAGGCAGCAAGAGACCCAGTACTTC.

The rearrangement joins TRBV29-1 to TRBJ2-3; 8 bases align to TRBD2. This CDR3 region has 14 residues. Germline CDR1 SQVTM, CDR2 ANQGSEA. Losses at the gene ends were 4 bases for V and 0 bases for J; bases not matched to a gene: 3. In DNA form, the CDR3 reads TGCAGCGTTGGGGTAGCGGGGAGCACAGATACGCAGTATTTT. This codes for CSVGVAGSTDTQYF.

The chain couples TRBV25-1 to TRBJ1-1; D is ambiguous. Germline CDR1 MGHDK, CDR2 SYGVNS. This CDR3 contains 11 residues. V was clipped by 3 bases and J by 3 bases, with 2 bases between them. The CDR3 nucleotides read TGTGCCAGCAGTGAGGACACTGAAGCTTTCTTT. Translation gives CASSEDTEAFF.

This rearrangement joins TRBV30 to TRBJ1-1, with D perhaps matching TRBD1 (6 bases). The CDR3 contains 15 residues. Germline V gene lookup returns CDR1 GTSNPN and CDR2 SVGIG (reference sequence). V dropped 3 bases and J dropped 0 bases, with 14 bases sitting between them. The CDR3 region is CAWSPQGGMNTEAFF. The CDR3 DNA reads as TGTGCCTGGAGCCCACAGGGAGGAATGAACACTGAAGCTTTCTTT. Together with reference TRBV30 and TRBJ1-1, the CDR3 gives the full variable domain: SQTIHQWPATLVQPVGSPLSLECTVEGTSNPNLYWYRQAAGRGLQLLFYSVGIGQISSEVPQNLSASRPQDRQFILSSKKLLLSDSGFYLCAWSPQGGMNTEAFFGQGTRLTVV.

The gene calls are TRBV5-6 and TRBJ2-2; D is perhaps TRBD1 (5 bases). The germline gives CDR1 SGHDT, CDR2 YYEEEE. The germline V and J ends were trimmed by 0 bases and 2 bases, with 17 bases remaining between them. This CDR3 has 18 amino acids. The CDR3 protein is CASSLDWGQGANTGELFF. In DNA form, the CDR3 reads TGTGCCAGCAGCTTGGACTGGGGCCAAGGGGCTAACACCGGGGAGCTGTTTTTT.

The chain uses TRBV15 and TRBJ1-1; 7 bases line up with TRBD1. Per germline, CDR1 LNHNV and CDR2 YYDKDF (reference sequence). V shed 2 bases, J shed 1 base, and the junction held 7 bases outside the gene matches. The CDR3 is 16 residues long. The CDR3 DNA sequence: TGTGCCACCAGCAGACTAAACAGGGGTAGGAACACTGAAGCTTTCTTT. This encodes CATSRLNRGRNTEAFF. The variable domain in full, completed from reference TRBV15 and TRBJ1-1, reads DAMVIQNPRYQVTQFGKPVTLSCSQTLNHNVMYWYQQKSSQAPKLLFHYYDKDFNNEADTPDNFQSRRPNTSFCFLDIRSPGLGDTAMYLCATSRLNRGRNTEAFFGQGTRLTVV.

This chain links TRBV19 with TRBJ2-2, with 10 nucleotides matching TRBD2. The CDR3 covers 15 residues. Looked up from germline, CDR1 is LNHDA and CDR2 is SQIVND (reference sequence). J lost 4 bases, V lost 5 bases, and 4 bases had no gene match. The chain's CDR3 is CASSPLAGATGELFF. DNA for the CDR3: TGTGCCAGTAGTCCCCTAGCGGGGGCCACCGGGGAGCTGTTTTTT.

This clone was observed a few times. The V and J genes are TRBV9 and TRBJ2-6, with D perhaps being TRBD1 or TRBD2 (5 bases each). This CDR3 is built from 19 residues. Germline CDR1 is SGDLS and CDR2 is YYNGEE. The ends were cut back, 0 bases at V and 0 bases at J, with 16 bases in the middle. The CDR3 reads CASSVGGFSGLSGANVLTF. The DNA of the CDR3 is TGTGCCAGCAGCGTAGGGGGGTTTTCGGGCCTCTCTGGGGCCAACGTCCTGACTTTC.

The gene calls are TRBV27 and TRBJ2-7; 9 nucleotides agree with TRBD2. The J segment lost 2 bases and the V segment lost 2 bases, leaving 4 bases of the junction unmatched. This CDR3 is 15 amino acids long. Germline CDR1 and CDR2: MNHEY and SMNVEV (reference sequence). The CDR3 sequence is CASSLQAGGPYEQYF. CDR3 bases: TGTGCCAGCAGTTTACAAGCGGGAGGACCCTACGAGCAGTACTTC.

The rearrangement uses TRBV30 and TRBJ1-5; 11 positions match TRBD1. V dropped 3 bases and J dropped 0; count of bases not matched to a gene: 13. Germline CDR1 and CDR2: GTSNPN and SVGIG (reference sequence). The CDR3 consists of 19 residues. The CDR3 protein is CAWSPVGTGGIYSNQPQHF. The CDR3 DNA reads as TGTGCCTGGAGCCCGGTGGGGACAGGGGGGATATATAGCAATCAGCCCCAGCATTTT.

The table lists this clone with a count of one. The chain recombines TRBV15 with TRBJ2-1; D remains unclear. This CDR3 has 15 residues. V lost 7 bases to trimming and J lost 2 bases, with 15 bases between them. Germline V gene data show CDR1 as LNHNV and CDR2 as YYDKDF (reference sequence). This CDR3 is CATTPLARPYNEQFF. The CDR3 DNA follows: TGTGCCACCACCCCTCTGGCCCGCCCCTACAATGAGCAGTTCTTC.